The 32 T cell receptor beta chains reported below all come from one sample, sequenced in a study of vaccination effects on CD4 cells after COVID-19. The antigens for these receptors are not known. After around nine days in culture, the CD4+ T cells were isolated. Everyone in the study got two shots of either the BNT162b2 or mRNA-1273 vaccine. Libraries were prepared by immunoSEQ multiplex PCR; TCRdb keeps only in-frame clonotypes and omits some of them. This sample has around 66,000 clones, with about 74% found just once. Sequenced material: CD4+ T cells from PBMCs cultured without peptide, taken after COVID-19 vaccination. Receptors originate from a human donor who received a COVID-19 vaccine.

CDR3 amino acids: CAWSVSSGGYNEQFF. The CDR3 region has the DNA TGTGCCTGGAGTGTATCCAGCGGGGGATACAATGAGCAGTTCTTC. The V gene is TRBV30, the J gene TRBJ2-1, with 8 bases lining up with TRBD2. The CDR3 is 15 amino acids. Germline assignment: CDR1 GTSNPN and CDR2 SVGIG (reference sequence). V shed 0 bases, J shed 4 bases, and the junction held 5 bases outside the gene matches.

This chain connects TRBV7-2 to TRBJ2-3; 7 bases agree with TRBD2. With 1 base clipped from V and 4 bases from J, the junction kept 5 bases outside the gene matches. Germline V CDR1 and CDR2: SGHTA, FQGNSA. The CDR3 spans 15 residues. CDR3 coding DNA: TGTGCCAGCAGCTTAGGAACGGGGGGACCAGATACGCAGTATTTT. Amino acid sequence: CASSLGTGGPDTQYF.

The chain uses TRBV19 and TRBJ2-5, with D perhaps matching TRBD1 (6 bases). The V gene lost 7 bases and the J gene lost 0 bases, with 9 bases spanning the gap. CDR3 length equals 13 residues. Germline CDR1 and CDR2: LNHDA and SQIVND (reference sequence). The CDR3 spells CASKQGNQETQYF. DNA of the CDR3: TGTGCCAGTAAACAGGGCAACCAAGAGACCCAGTACTTC.

This clone was counted a single time. The rearrangement uses TRBV18 and TRBJ1-3; no clear D gene. CDR1 is KGHSH, CDR2 LQKENI, per germline. This CDR3 comprises 15 residues. V was pared by 2 bases and J by 4 bases, with 12 bases between. The CDR3 DNA sequence: TGTGCCAGCTCACCAAGTAGCAGTAAAGGAAACACCATATATTTT. Translated, it gives CASSPSSSKGNTIYF.

This clone occurred a few times. The genes are TRBV21-1 and TRBJ2-4; the table's D call, TRBD2, has no DNA check behind it. TRBV21-1 is reported as a pseudogene. This CDR3 comprises 19 residues. CDR3 coding DNA: TGTGCCAGCAGCAGTCGACTAGGGACTAGCGGGGGGGCCAAAAACATTCAGTACTTC. Translated: CASSSRLGTSGGAKNIQYF.

This clone came up once. V usage is TRBV5-1 and J usage is TRBJ2-1; D ambiguous. Trimming took 10 bases from V and 0 from J, leaving 14 bases between them. The CDR3 length is 14 residues. Looked up from germline, CDR1 is SGHRS and CDR2 is YFSETQ. The DNA for the CDR3 is TGCGCCTCAAAGGTGGCGGCCTCCTACAATGAGCAGTTCTTC. Translated, it gives CASKVAASYNEQFF.

This clone was observed a handful of times. V usage is TRBV14 and J usage is TRBJ2-5; D gene unclear. The CDR3 loop spans 17 amino acids. Germline-derived CDR1 and CDR2 are SGHDN and FVKESK. V was cut by 1 base and J by 5 bases, with 20 bases left in between. CDR3 sequence (DNA): TGTGCCAGCAGCCAAGCGAGTCTCCTATATCCGGAGGAGACCCAGTACTTC. Translated: CASSQASLLYPEETQYF.

V gene TRBV12-3 or TRBV12-4 combines with J gene TRBJ2-5; the D gene is possibly TRBD1 (6 bases). Trimming took off 8 bases at V and 5 bases at J, with 12 bases between the two ends. There are 12 residues in the CDR3. Here the CDR3 reads CASQGGSETQYF. The CDR3 DNA is TGTGCCAGCCAAGGGGGATCGGAGACCCAGTACTTC.

V usage is TRBV7-3 and J usage is TRBJ2-2; 14 bases fit TRBD2. This CDR3 spans 17 amino acids. Germline V gene lookup returns CDR1 SGHTA and CDR2 FQGTGA. Trimming at V came to 6 bases and at J to 2 bases, leaving 5 bases not matched to a gene. The CDR3 loop is CASRGTSGGINTGELFF. The CDR3 region has the DNA TGTGCCAGCAGAGGGACTAGCGGGGGTATTAACACCGGGGAGCTGTTTTTT.

The J gene is TRBJ2-7, the V gene TRBV24-1, with D maybe TRBD2 (5 bases). The CDR3 has 16 residues. From germline, CDR1 is KGHDR and CDR2 SFDVKD. Trimming removed 3 bases at V and 0 bases at J, with 14 bases between. The CDR3 region has the DNA TGTGCCACCAGTGATCATGACTACTCCTGCTCCTACGAGCAGTACGTC. Encoded protein: CATSDHDYSCSYEQYV.

The rearrangement uses TRBV7-2 and TRBJ2-2, with a tentative D call TRBD2 (5 bases). Per germline, CDR1 SGHTA and CDR2 FQGNSA. This CDR3 is 14 amino acids long. The V gene lost 1 base and the J gene lost 7 bases, with 10 bases spanning the gap. CDR3 loop: CASSLVGGFGELFF. CDR3 nucleotide sequence: TGTGCCAGCAGCTTAGTCGGAGGTTTCGGGGAGCTGTTTTTT.

This clone has just one count. This sequence joins TRBV5-1 and TRBJ2-7; 11 positions agree with TRBD1. J lost 8 bases, V lost 3 bases, and 4 bases had no gene match. CDR1 and CDR2 (germline): SGHRS, YFSETQ. The CDR3 is made up of 13 amino acids. CDR3 amino acids: CASSYGQGAQQYV. CDR3 DNA sequence: TGCGCCAGCAGCTATGGACAGGGGGCTCAGCAGTACGTC.

The V gene is TRBV5-1, the J gene TRBJ1-2, with no clear D. CDR1 SGHRS and CDR2 YFSETQ come from the germline V gene. The CDR3 is 14 residues long. V was shortened by 4 bases and J by 4 bases, with 14 bases between the two germline ends. The CDR3 sequence: CASSPRTEVYGYTF. The CDR3 nucleotides are TGCGCCAGCAGCCCTAGGACGGAGGTCTATGGCTACACCTTC.

This clone has more than one count but fewer than ten. This chain uses TRBV18 with TRBJ1-1; 8 positions agree with TRBD1. V gave up 6 bases and J gave up 1 base; unmatched junction bases: 7. The CDR3 has 15 residues. Germline values: CDR1 KGHSH, CDR2 LQKENI. The CDR3 sequence is CASSPGTGGNTEAFF. For the CDR3, the DNA is TGTGCCAGCTCTCCGGGGACAGGTGGGAACACTGAAGCTTTCTTT.

A single count supports this clone. CDR3: CASRHRTGTSGGFSTDTQYF. CDR3 DNA sequence: TGTGCCAGCAGGCATAGAACCGGGACTAGCGGGGGGTTTAGCACAGATACGCAGTATTTT. The chain has TRBV2 and TRBJ2-3; TRBD2 agrees at 15 bases. The ends lost 6 bases at V and 0 bases at J; junction bases unmatched: 13. Germline V gene lookup returns CDR1 SNHLY and CDR2 FYNNEI. The CDR3 runs to 20 residues. Full variable domain (outside the CDR3, taken from reference TRBV2 and TRBJ2-3): EPEVTQTPSHQVTQMGQEVILRCVPISNHLYFYWYRQILGQKVEFLVSFYNNEISEKSEIFDDQFSVERPDGSNFTLKIRSTKLEDSAMYFCASRHRTGTSGGFSTDTQYFGPGTRLTVL.

The genes are TRBV24-1 and TRBJ2-2; TRBD1 is a possible D gene (5 bases). Between the trimmed V and J ends, which lost 1 base and 10 bases, there was a span of 15 bases. The CDR3 has 15 amino acids. Germline V gene lookup returns CDR1 KGHDR and CDR2 SFDVKD. In nucleotides, the CDR3 is TGTGCCACCAGTGATTTTCGACAGCCCTCTGAGGAGCTGTTTTTT. Its translation is CATSDFRQPSEELFF.

This clone was counted once. The chain links TRBV5-1 to TRBJ2-5, with 7 bases identical to TRBD2. CDR1 and CDR2 from the germline V gene are SGHRS and YFSETQ. After removal of 4 bases from V and 2 bases from J, the junction contained 11 bases not matched to a gene. CDR3 size: 16 residues. In DNA form, the CDR3 reads TGCGCCAGCAGCCTGAACGTTGGGGGGGGTCAAGAGACCCAGTACTTC. As protein: CASSLNVGGGQETQYF.

This chain uses TRBV7-2 with TRBJ1-2; D perhaps matches TRBD1 (5 bases). Trimming took off 5 bases at V and 2 bases at J, with 15 bases between the two ends. The CDR3 has 15 residues. In germline, CDR1 is SGHTA, CDR2 FQGNSA. This chain's CDR3 is CASSHQGVGNYGYTF. For the CDR3, the DNA is TGTGCCAGCAGCCACCAGGGAGTCGGCAACTATGGCTACACCTTC.

The rearrangement uses TRBV9 and TRBJ2-2; 12 nucleotides line up with TRBD2. The V and J ends lost 3 bases and 3 bases, in that order; junction bases with no gene match: 3. The germline gives CDR1 SGDLS, CDR2 YYNGEE. The CDR3 spans 16 residues. CDR3 nucleotides: TGTGCCAGCAGCGCCGGGACTAGCGGGTACACCGGGGAGCTGTTTTTT. This gives the protein CASSAGTSGYTGELFF. Full variable domain (rest looked up from reference TRBV9 and TRBJ2-2): DSGVTQTPKHLITATGQRVTLRCSPRSGDLSVYWYQQSLDQGLQFLIQYYNGEERAKGNILERFSAQQFPDLHSELNLSSLELGDSALYFCASSAGTSGYTGELFFGEGSRLTVL.

The J gene is TRBJ2-7, the V gene TRBV2, with D maybe TRBD2 (7 bases). There are 14 residues in the CDR3. V was cut by 7 bases and J by 3 bases, with 16 bases left in between. Germline CDR1 is SNHLY and CDR2 is FYNNEI. CDR3 sequence: CASTFGGQIYEQYV. CDR3 nucleotide sequence: TGTGCCAGCACCTTCGGGGGGCAGATCTACGAGCAGTACGTC.

The V and J genes are TRBV7-2 and TRBJ2-4; D might be TRBD1 (6 bases). With 1 base removed from V and 0 bases from J, the gap between germline ends came to 10 bases. The V gene's germline CDR1 is SGHTA and CDR2 FQGNSA. The CDR3 length is 16 residues. This CDR3 reads CASSLETGLAKNIQYF. The CDR3 coding sequence is TGTGCCAGCAGCTTAGAAACAGGGCTAGCCAAAAACATTCAGTACTTC.

The chain links TRBV24-1 to TRBJ2-6, with TRBD1 matching 7 bases. The CDR3 totals 17 residues. V trimming: 5 bases; J trimming: 3 bases; junction bases outside the gene matches: 9. Germline V gives CDR1 KGHDR, CDR2 SFDVKD. CDR3 protein: CATSGGKGAVGANVLTF. The CDR3 DNA reads TGTGCCACCAGTGGTGGAAAGGGGGCGGTTGGGGCCAACGTCCTGACTTTC.

The V and J genes are TRBV5-4 and TRBJ2-3; TRBD1 matches 9 bases. Unmatched junction bases numbered 6, after V lost 3 bases and J lost 4 bases. CDR3 size: 15 residues. The germline V gene encodes CDR1 SGHNT and CDR2 YYREEE (reference sequence). As DNA, the CDR3 is TGTGCCAGCAGCTGGGGACAGGGTGGCGCAGATACGCAGTATTTT. Its protein is CASSWGQGGADTQYF.

The CDR3: CASSLTGAYSYEQYV. In nucleotides, the CDR3 is TGCGCCAGCAGCTTGACGGGGGCATACTCCTACGAGCAGTACGTC. V is TRBV5-1 and J is TRBJ2-7; D may be TRBD1 or TRBD2 (6 bases each). Germline V CDR1 and CDR2: SGHRS, YFSETQ. CDR3 length: 15 residues. V shed 1 base and J shed 0 bases, with 11 bases lying between them.

This chain connects TRBV9 to TRBJ2-1; 9 bases are a match to TRBD1. J gave up 6 bases and V 3 bases, and 10 bases lay outside the gene matches. Germline V gives CDR1 SGDLS, CDR2 YYNGEE. This CDR3 contains 16 residues. The CDR3 protein is CASSAKGQGFPNEQFF. Here the CDR3 DNA reads TGTGCCAGCAGCGCCAAGGGACAGGGATTCCCCAATGAGCAGTTCTTC. The full variable domain, its missing parts supplied by reference TRBV9 and TRBJ2-1, is DSGVTQTPKHLITATGQRVTLRCSPRSGDLSVYWYQQSLDQGLQFLIQYYNGEERAKGNILERFSAQQFPDLHSELNLSSLELGDSALYFCASSAKGQGFPNEQFFGPGTRLTVL.

This clone was seen a handful of times. The chain employs TRBV18 and TRBJ1-5; TRBD1 matches at 7 bases. V dropped 6 bases and J dropped 4; count of bases not matched to a gene: 6. This CDR3 comprises 14 residues. The germline V gene has CDR1 KGHSH and CDR2 LQKENI. CDR3 in amino acids: CASSFGQENQPQHF. Written as DNA, the CDR3 is TGTGCCAGCTCCTTCGGACAGGAGAATCAGCCCCAGCATTTT.

The chain is built from TRBV30 and TRBJ1-3; D gene unclear. V gave up 3 bases and J gave up 0 bases, with 12 bases separating them. The CDR3 has 15 residues. Germline V gene sequence: CDR1 GTSNPN, CDR2 SVGIG (reference sequence). The CDR3 loop reads CAWSPRVFSGNTIYF. The CDR3 DNA sequence: TGTGCCTGGAGCCCCCGGGTGTTCTCTGGAAACACCATATATTTT.

The rearrangement links TRBV7-3 to TRBJ2-3, with D unresolved. Germline V gene lookup returns CDR1 SGHTA and CDR2 FQGTGA. The V gene lost 1 base and the J gene lost 2 bases, with 7 bases spanning the gap. CDR3 size: 14 residues. For the CDR3, the DNA is TGTGCCAGCAGCTTAAACGCTTACACAGATACGCAGTATTTT. Its protein product is CASSLNAYTDTQYF.

This clone was recorded only once. V usage is TRBV25-1 and J usage is TRBJ2-5; D assignment may be TRBD1 or TRBD2 (5 bases each). The CDR3 consists of 14 residues. The germline gives CDR1 MGHDK, CDR2 SYGVNS. V was clipped by 1 base and J by 5 bases, with 11 bases between them. In nucleotides, the CDR3 is TGTGCCAGCAGTGAATCGGGGACGCGGGAGACCCAGTACTTC. Amino acid sequence: CASSESGTRETQYF.

There are a few counts of this clone. The J gene is TRBJ2-3, the V gene TRBV5-1; the D gene is possibly TRBD2 (5 bases). V was trimmed by 5 bases and J by 5 bases, leaving 15 bases between them. This CDR3 region has 14 residues. CDR1 is SGHRS and CDR2 is YFSETQ in the germline V gene. CDR3 sequence: CASRAALAIDTQYF. The CDR3 DNA reads TGCGCCAGCAGGGCAGCGCTAGCAATAGATACGCAGTATTTT.

The chain employs TRBV7-2 and TRBJ1-1, with D perhaps TRBD1 (6 bases). The CDR3 sequence is 14 residues long. The ends were cut back, 7 bases at V and 3 bases at J, with 15 bases in the middle. The germline CDR1 and CDR2 sequences are SGHTA and FQGNSA. The CDR3 loop is CASTVRYRDTEAFF. The CDR3 DNA is TGTGCCAGCACCGTTCGATACAGGGACACTGAAGCTTTCTTT.

The chain joins TRBV19 to TRBJ1-1; D not resolved. The CDR3 loop spans 15 amino acids. The V and J ends lost 2 bases and 1 base respectively, with 11 bases between them. Germline V CDR1 and CDR2: LNHDA, SQIVND (reference sequence). The CDR3 DNA reads TGTGCCAGTAGTATATCGGGAGTTGGGAACACTGAAGCTTTCTTT. Translation: CASSISGVGNTEAFF.